Here is one T cell receptor (beta chain) with its context. Measured with immunoSEQ multiplex PCR; TCRdb has only the in-frame clones, and not every one. Among about 120,000 clones listed, 93% were seen once. This specimen comes from a study of control samples from healthy donors and cancer patients. Germline V gene sequence: CDR1 MGHRA, CDR2 YSYEKL. Trimming removed 0 bases at V and 5 bases at J, with 13 bases between. This CDR3 contains 15 residues. J is TRBJ2-5 and V is TRBV4-1; D unresolved. The receptor comes from a man younger than 45 in good health. Sequenced sample: blood. The DNA for the CDR3 is TGCGCCAGCAGCCAAGAAGGGCTAGTAGGGGAGACCCAGTACTTC. Its protein is CASSQEGLVGETQYF.